These 3 T cell receptor beta chains were all obtained from the same sample, sequenced in a study of blood T cell repertoires in COVID-19 (dated by TCRdb to 2020 to 2021). Library preparation was by the immunoSEQ multiplex PCR assay. The immuneACCESS repertoire file appears here via TCRdb, limited to in-frame rearrangements. These files lack a portion of the clones; in checked studies, under half of the deficit traces to unresolved V genes, and the cause of the others is not known. Across this sample there are about 390,000 clones, with around 87% seen only once. Together, the top ten hold under 3% of the sample. Sequencing used peripheral blood. These receptor sequences come from a woman aged 60-70 years with COVID-19, enrolled during active disease.

The V gene is TRBV7-9, the J gene TRBJ1-6, with 9 bases matching TRBD1. Germline assignment: CDR1 SEHNR and CDR2 FQNEAQ (reference sequence). Trimming cost V 4 bases and J 10 bases; bases outside gene matches: 5. CDR3 size: 14 residues. CDR3 protein: CASSSGQGGSPLHF. The CDR3 DNA is TGTGCCAGCAGCTCGGGACAGGGCGGATCACCCCTCCACTTT. The full variable domain, in which reference TRBV7-9 and TRBJ1-6 provide the parts outside the CDR3, is DTGVSQNPRHKITKRGQNVTFRCDPISEHNRLYWYRQTLGQGPEFLTYFQNEAQLEKSRLLSDRFSAERPKGSFSTLEIQRTEQGDSAMYLCASSSGQGGSPLHFGNGTRLTVT.

This clone appeared a single time. The chain is built from TRBV6-6 and TRBJ2-1; 11 bases line up with TRBD2. Germline V gene lookup returns CDR1 MNHNY and CDR2 SVGAGI (reference sequence). The trim removed 5 bases at V and 6 bases at J, leaving 6 bases unmatched. The CDR3 contains 15 residues. As DNA, the CDR3 is TGTGCCAGCAGTGCCGGGACTAGCGGCCCCAATGAGCAGTTCTTC. This sequence encodes CASSAGTSGPNEQFF.

The chain is built from TRBV4-1 and TRBJ2-7; maybe TRBD1 (6 bases). Germline CDR1 is MGHRA and CDR2 is YSYEKL. This CDR3 spans 17 amino acids. The ends were cut back, 2 bases at V and 5 bases at J, with 22 bases in the middle. The CDR3 protein is CASSQIFRGRGGNEQYF. The CDR3 region has the DNA TGCGCCAGCAGCCAAATCTTTCGGGGCAGGGGCGGAAACGAGCAGTACTTC.